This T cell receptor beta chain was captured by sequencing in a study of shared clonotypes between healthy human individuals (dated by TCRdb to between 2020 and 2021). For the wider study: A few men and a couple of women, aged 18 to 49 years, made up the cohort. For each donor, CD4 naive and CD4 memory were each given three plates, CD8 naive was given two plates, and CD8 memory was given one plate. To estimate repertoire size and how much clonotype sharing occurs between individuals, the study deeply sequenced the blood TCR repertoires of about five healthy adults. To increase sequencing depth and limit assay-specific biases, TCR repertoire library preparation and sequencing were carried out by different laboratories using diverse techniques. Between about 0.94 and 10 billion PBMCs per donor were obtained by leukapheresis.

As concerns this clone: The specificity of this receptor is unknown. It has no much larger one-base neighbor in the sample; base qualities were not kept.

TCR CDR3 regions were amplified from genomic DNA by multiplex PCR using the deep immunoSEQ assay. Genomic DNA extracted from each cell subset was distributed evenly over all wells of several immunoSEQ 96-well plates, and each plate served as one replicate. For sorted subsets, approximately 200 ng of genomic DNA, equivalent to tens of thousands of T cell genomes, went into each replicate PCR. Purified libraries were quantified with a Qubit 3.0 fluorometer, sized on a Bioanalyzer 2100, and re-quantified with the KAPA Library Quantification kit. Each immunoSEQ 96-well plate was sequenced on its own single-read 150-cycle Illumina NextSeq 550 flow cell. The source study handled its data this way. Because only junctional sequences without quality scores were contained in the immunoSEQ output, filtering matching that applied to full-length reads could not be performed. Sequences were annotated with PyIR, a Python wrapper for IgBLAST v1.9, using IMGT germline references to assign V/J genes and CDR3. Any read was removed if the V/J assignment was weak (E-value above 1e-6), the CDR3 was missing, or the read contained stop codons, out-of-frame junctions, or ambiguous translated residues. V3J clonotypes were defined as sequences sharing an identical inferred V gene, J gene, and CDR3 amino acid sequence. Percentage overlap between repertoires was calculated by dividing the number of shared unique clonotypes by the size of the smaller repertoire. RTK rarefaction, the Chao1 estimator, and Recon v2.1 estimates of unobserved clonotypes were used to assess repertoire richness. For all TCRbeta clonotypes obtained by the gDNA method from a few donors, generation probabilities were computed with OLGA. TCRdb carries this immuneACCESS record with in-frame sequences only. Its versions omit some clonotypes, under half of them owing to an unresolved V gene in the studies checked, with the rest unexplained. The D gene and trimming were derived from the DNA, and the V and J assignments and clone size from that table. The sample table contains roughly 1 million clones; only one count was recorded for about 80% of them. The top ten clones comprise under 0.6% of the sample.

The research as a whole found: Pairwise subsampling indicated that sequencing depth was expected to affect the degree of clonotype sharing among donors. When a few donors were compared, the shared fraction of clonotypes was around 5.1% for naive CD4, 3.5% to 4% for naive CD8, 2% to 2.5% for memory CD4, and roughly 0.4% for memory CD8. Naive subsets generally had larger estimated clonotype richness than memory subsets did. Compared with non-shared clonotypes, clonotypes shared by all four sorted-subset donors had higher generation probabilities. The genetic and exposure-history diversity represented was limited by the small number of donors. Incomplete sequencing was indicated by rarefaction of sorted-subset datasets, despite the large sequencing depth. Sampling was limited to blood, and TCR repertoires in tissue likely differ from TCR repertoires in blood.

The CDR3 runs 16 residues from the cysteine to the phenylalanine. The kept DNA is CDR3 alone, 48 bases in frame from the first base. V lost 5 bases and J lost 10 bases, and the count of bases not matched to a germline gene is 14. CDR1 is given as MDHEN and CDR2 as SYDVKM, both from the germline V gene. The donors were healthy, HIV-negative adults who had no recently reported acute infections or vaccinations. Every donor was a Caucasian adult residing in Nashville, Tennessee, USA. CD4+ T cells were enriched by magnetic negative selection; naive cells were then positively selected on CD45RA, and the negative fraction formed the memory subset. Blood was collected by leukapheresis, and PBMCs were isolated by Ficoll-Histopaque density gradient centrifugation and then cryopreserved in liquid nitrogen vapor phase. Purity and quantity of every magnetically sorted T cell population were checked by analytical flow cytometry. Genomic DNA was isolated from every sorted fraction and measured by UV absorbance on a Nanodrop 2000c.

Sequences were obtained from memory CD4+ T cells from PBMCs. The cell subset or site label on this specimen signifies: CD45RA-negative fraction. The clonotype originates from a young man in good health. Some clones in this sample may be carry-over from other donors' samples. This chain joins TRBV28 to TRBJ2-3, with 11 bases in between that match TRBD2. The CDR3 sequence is CASSGKPSGRTLAQYF. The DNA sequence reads TGTGCCAGCAGTGGGAAACCTAGCGGGAGGACCCTTGCGCAGTATTTT.